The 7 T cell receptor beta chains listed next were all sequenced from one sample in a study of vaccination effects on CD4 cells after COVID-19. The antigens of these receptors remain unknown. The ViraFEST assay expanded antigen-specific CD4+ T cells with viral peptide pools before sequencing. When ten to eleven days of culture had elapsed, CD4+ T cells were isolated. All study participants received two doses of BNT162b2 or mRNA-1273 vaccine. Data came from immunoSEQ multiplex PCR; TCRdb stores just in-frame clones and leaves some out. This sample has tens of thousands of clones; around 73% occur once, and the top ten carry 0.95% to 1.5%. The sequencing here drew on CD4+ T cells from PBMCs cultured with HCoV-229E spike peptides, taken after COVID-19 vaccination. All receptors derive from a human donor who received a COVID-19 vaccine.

The CDR3 spells CASSIAQTYEQYV. The CDR3 region has the DNA TGTGCCAGCTCCATCGCCCAAACCTACGAGCAGTACGTC. This sequence joins TRBV18 and TRBJ2-7; D call uncertain. The CDR3 runs to 13 residues. Trimming took 6 bases from V and 2 from J, leaving 11 bases between them. Germline values: CDR1 KGHSH, CDR2 LQKENI.

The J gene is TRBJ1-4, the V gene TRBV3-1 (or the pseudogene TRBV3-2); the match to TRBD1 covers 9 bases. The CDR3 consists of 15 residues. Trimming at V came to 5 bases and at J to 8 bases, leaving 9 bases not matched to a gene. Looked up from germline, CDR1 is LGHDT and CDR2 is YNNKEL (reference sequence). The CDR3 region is CASSAGQGLREKLFF. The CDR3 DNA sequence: TGTGCCAGCAGCGCGGGACAGGGCCTCAGGGAAAAACTGTTTTTT.

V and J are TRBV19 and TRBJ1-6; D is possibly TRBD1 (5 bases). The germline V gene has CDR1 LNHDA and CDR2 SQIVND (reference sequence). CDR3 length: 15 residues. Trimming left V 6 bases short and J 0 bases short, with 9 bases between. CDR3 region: CASRGESSYNSPLHF. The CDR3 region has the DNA TGTGCCAGTAGGGGGGAAAGCTCCTATAATTCACCCCTCCACTTT. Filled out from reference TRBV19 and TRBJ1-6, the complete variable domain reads DGGITQSPKYLFRKEGQNVTLSCEQNLNHDAMYWYRQDPGQGLRLIYYSQIVNDFQKGDIAEGYSVSREKKESFPLTVTSAQKNPTAFYLCASRGESSYNSPLHFGNGTRLTVT.

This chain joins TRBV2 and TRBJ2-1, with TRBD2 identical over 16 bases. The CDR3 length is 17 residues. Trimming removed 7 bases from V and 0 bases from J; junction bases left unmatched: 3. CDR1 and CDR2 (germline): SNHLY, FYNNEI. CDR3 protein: CASTGLAGGGSYNEQFF. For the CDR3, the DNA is TGTGCCAGCACGGGACTAGCGGGGGGGGGCTCCTACAATGAGCAGTTCTTC. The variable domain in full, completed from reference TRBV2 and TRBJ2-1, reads EPEVTQTPSHQVTQMGQEVILRCVPISNHLYFYWYRQILGQKVEFLVSFYNNEISEKSEIFDDQFSVERPDGSNFTLKIRSTKLEDSAMYFCASTGLAGGGSYNEQFFGPGTRLTVL.

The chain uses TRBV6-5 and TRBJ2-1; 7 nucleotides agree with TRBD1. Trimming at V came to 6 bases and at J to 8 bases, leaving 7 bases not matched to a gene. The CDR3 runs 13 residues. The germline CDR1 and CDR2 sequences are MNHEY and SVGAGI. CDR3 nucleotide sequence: TGTGCCAGCAGCGCGACAGGGTACGATGAGCAGTTCTTC. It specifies CASSATGYDEQFF.

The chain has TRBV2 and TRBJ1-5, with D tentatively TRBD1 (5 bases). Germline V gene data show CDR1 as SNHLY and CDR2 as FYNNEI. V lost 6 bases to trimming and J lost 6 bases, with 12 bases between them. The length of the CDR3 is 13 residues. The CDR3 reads CASRAGWGQPQHF. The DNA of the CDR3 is TGTGCCAGCAGAGCAGGGTGGGGTCAGCCCCAGCATTTT. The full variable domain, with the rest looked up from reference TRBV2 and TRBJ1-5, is EPEVTQTPSHQVTQMGQEVILRCVPISNHLYFYWYRQILGQKVEFLVSFYNNEISEKSEIFDDQFSVERPDGSNFTLKIRSTKLEDSAMYFCASRAGWGQPQHFGDGTRLSIL.

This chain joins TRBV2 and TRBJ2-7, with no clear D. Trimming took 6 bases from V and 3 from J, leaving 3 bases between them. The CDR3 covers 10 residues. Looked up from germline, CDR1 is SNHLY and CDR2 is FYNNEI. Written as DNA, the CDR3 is TGTGCCAGCAGATTCTACGAGCAGTACGTC. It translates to CASRFYEQYV.